The entry below gives a single TCR beta chain sequence along with its context. Antigen unknown. TCRdb analysed the reads with MiXCR anew, one entry per CDR3 protein. The repertoire holds about 12,000 distinct CDR3 sequences, with about 26% as singletons. Per the germline V gene, CDR1 is LNHNV and CDR2 is YYDKDF (reference sequence). The CDR3 runs to 12 residues. V was trimmed by 0 bases and J by 11 bases, leaving 5 bases between them. The sample originates from a study of liver allograft versus peripheral blood T cells. Overall study: The authors compared T cell receptor repertoires in transplanted livers with those in the peripheral blood of recipients.

General study results and limits: In liver allografts, T cell receptor repertoires reportedly differed from the repertoires found in peripheral blood.

The receptor's source is a human patient who had a liver transplant. Some T cells may be provided by the graft donor. V usage is TRBV15 and J usage is TRBJ1-6; D remains unclear. The chain's CDR3 is CATSRDNPPLHF. CDR3 bases: TGTGCCACCAGCAGAGATAACCCACCCCTCCACTTT.